Here is one T cell receptor (beta chain) with its context. Sequence at one end of the junction differs from germline and may be a read error. Recruits, aged roughly 18 to 90 years, lived in 25 or so US areas. Up to 2 weeks before entering the study, exposed participants had met a COVID-19 case. CDR1 is SGHNT and CDR2 is YYREEE in the germline V gene (reference sequence). This CDR3 contains 14 residues. This specimen belongs to a study of blood T cell repertoires in COVID-19. Per the original methods: Nucleated cell counts were estimated from reference gene primer amplification. The table came from immunoSEQ multiplex PCR; TCRdb's copy has only in-frame clones and leaves some out. For V, J and clone size, that table is used; D and trimming come from the DNA. The sample lists around 240,000 clones, approximately 90% occurring once.

The chain uses TRBV5-4 and TRBJ1-2, with 10 positions matching TRBD1. The source of this sequence is a man aged 45 to 65 who had been exposed to COVID-19. The sequencing input was PBMCs or T cells enriched from blood (not recorded which). The CDR3 region has the DNA TGTGCCAGCAGCCCGGGACAGGGGTACTATGGTTACACCTTC. Its translation: CASSPGQGYYGYTF. The whole variable domain, remainder taken from reference TRBV5-4 and TRBJ1-2, is ETGVTQSPTHLIKTRGQQVTLRCSSQSGHNTVSWYQQALGQGPQFIFQYYREEENGRGNFPPRFSGLQFPNYSSELNVNALELDDSALYLCASSPGQGYYGYTFGSGTRLTVV.